This is a list of T cell receptor beta chains from one sample in a study of shared clonotypes between healthy human individuals. Sequencing was performed with immunoSEQ multiplex PCR; in TCRdb, only in-frame clones are kept and a portion is missing. The sample carries more than 400,000 clones, 90% to 96% recorded once. Sequenced sample: naive CD4+ T cells sorted from blood. These receptor sequences come from a woman aged 25 to 39 in good health. CDR3s include the opening cysteine and the closing phenylalanine or tryptophan. Fields, in order: CDR3 DNA, CDR3 protein, V gene, clone size, J gene, D gene. The D gene is left open where the match is weak. Clone size, where shown, is once, few, many, or a class for clones that have expanded.

DNA: TGTGCCACCAGCAGAGATTATCCCCGGCGGCGCGATGAGCAGTTCTTC
CDR3: CATSRDYPRRRDEQFF
V: TRBV15
size: -
J: TRBJ2-1
D: -

DNA: TGTGCCAGCAAGGGGTTTGGTACGCTCCCCCAAGAGACCCAGTACTTC
CDR3: CASKGFGTLPQETQYF
V: TRBV28
size: once
J: TRBJ2-5
D: -

DNA: TGTGCCATCAGTGACCCCCGAGGCCAGCGGGAGTACCAAGAGACCCAGTACTTC
CDR3: CAISDPRGQREYQETQYF
V: TRBV10-3
size: -
J: TRBJ2-5
D: TRBD2

DNA: TGTGCCAGCAGCCAGGAAACCTACGAGCAGTACTTC
CDR3: CASSQETYEQYF
V: TRBV14
size: -
J: TRBJ2-7
D: -

DNA: TGCGCCAGCGGATTTCTAGCGGGCCTATCCTACGAGCAGTACTTC
CDR3: CASGFLAGLSYEQYF
V: TRBV5-1
size: once
J: TRBJ2-7
D: TRBD2

DNA: TGTGCCAGCAGTTGGGTTCCCCAGGGTTTGAATGAGCAGTTCTTC
CDR3: CASSWVPQGLNEQFF
V: TRBV28
size: -
J: TRBJ2-1
D: -

DNA: TGTGCCAGTAGCCAGCACGGTAAAGCTTTCTTT
CDR3: CASSQHGKAFF
V: TRBV19
size: few
J: TRBJ1-1
D: -

DNA: TGTGCCAGTACCCGCCGGACAGAAGGACATCAGCCCCAGCATTTT
CDR3: CASTRRTEGHQPQHF
V: TRBV19
size: once
J: TRBJ1-5
D: -

DNA: TGTGCCAGCAGTTCCGGGACAGGTGCCTACGAGCAGTACTTC
CDR3: CASSSGTGAYEQYF
V: TRBV9
size: once
J: TRBJ2-7
D: TRBD1

DNA: TGTGCCAGCAGCTTAGAGGCAGATCAGCCCCAGCATTTT
CDR3: CASSLEADQPQHF
V: TRBV11-2
size: -
J: TRBJ1-5
D: -

DNA: TGCGCCAGCAGCCGCGCAGGGGAAGGGGCCTACGAGCAGTACTTC
CDR3: CASSRAGEGAYEQYF
V: TRBV5-1
size: -
J: TRBJ2-7
D: -

DNA: TGTGCCAGTAGCATCATTAGCCGGGGGAACGGCTATGGCTACACCTTC
CDR3: CASSIISRGNGYGYTF
V: TRBV19
size: once
J: TRBJ1-2
D: -

DNA: TGTGCCAGTAGTACCCACAGGGGGAAAGATACGCAGTATTTT
CDR3: CASSTHRGKDTQYF
V: TRBV19
size: -
J: TRBJ2-3
D: TRBD1

DNA: TGCGCCAGCAGCCGGGACGGGAATCAGCCCCAGCATTTT
CDR3: CASSRDGNQPQHF
V: TRBV5-1
size: -
J: TRBJ1-5
D: -

DNA: TGCGCCAGCAGCCAGGGCAGGGCCCGACGAGGGGGGCGGAACACTGAAGCTTTCTTT
CDR3: CASSQGRARRGGRNTEAFF
V: TRBV4-1
size: -
J: TRBJ1-1
D: -

DNA: TGTGCCAGCAGCAGACTAGCGGGAAGCTACAATGAGCAGTTCTTC
CDR3: CASSRLAGSYNEQFF
V: TRBV28
size: once
J: TRBJ2-1
D: TRBD2

DNA: TGTGCCATCAGTGCGCCAGGTCCGGTATGGACCAAACCCGCTGGAAACACCATATATTTT
CDR3: CAISAPGPVWTKPAGNTIYF
V: TRBV10-3
size: -
J: TRBJ1-3
D: -

DNA: TGTGCCATCAGTACAGAGGGGGATTTTGAAGCTTTCTTT
CDR3: CAISTEGDFEAFF
V: TRBV10-3
size: -
J: TRBJ1-1
D: -

DNA: TGTGCCAGTAGTCGTTTTAGCGCGACCTACAATGAGCAGTTCTTC
CDR3: CASSRFSATYNEQFF
V: TRBV19
size: -
J: TRBJ2-1
D: -

DNA: TGCAGCGTTGGGGGTACTCCCGATACGGCCCAGCATTTT
CDR3: CSVGGTPDTAQHF
V: TRBV29-1
size: -
J: TRBJ1-5
D: -

DNA: TGTGCCAGCAGCTTGGTAGGATCGCATGGCTACACCTTC
CDR3: CASSLVGSHGYTF
V: TRBV5-5
size: -
J: TRBJ1-2
D: -

DNA: TGTGCCAGCAGCTTAGAGGGGGGACAGGCCTACGAGCAGTACTTC
CDR3: CASSLEGGQAYEQYF
V: TRBV7-9
size: once
J: TRBJ2-7
D: TRBD1

DNA: TGTGCCAGCTCACCAAGTGAGGGCAATCAGCCCCAGCATTTT
CDR3: CASSPSEGNQPQHF
V: TRBV18
size: -
J: TRBJ1-5
D: -

DNA: TGTGCCAGCTCGGATCGGACAGGGGATAACACTGAAGCTTTCTTT
CDR3: CASSDRTGDNTEAFF
V: TRBV18
size: -
J: TRBJ1-1
D: TRBD1

DNA: TGTGCCAGCAGCGTAGATAGGTTGACGGATACGCAGTATTTT
CDR3: CASSVDRLTDTQYF
V: TRBV9
size: -
J: TRBJ2-3
D: -

DNA: TGCGCCAGCAGTGAACCGGGACAGGGGTCAGATACGCAGTATTTT
CDR3: CASSEPGQGSDTQYF
V: TRBV10-1
size: -
J: TRBJ2-3
D: TRBD1

DNA: TGTGCCAGTAGTATCACGCCGGACAGGGGTGAAAAACTGTTTTTT
CDR3: CASSITPDRGEKLFF
V: TRBV19
size: -
J: TRBJ1-4
D: TRBD1

DNA: TGTGCCAGCAGCTTCACAGGGTCGAGCTATGGCTACACCTTC
CDR3: CASSFTGSSYGYTF
V: TRBV7-4
size: once
J: TRBJ1-2
D: -

DNA: TGTGCCATCAGTGAGTCCGGGGTTTCTAGCGGGGGGTACAATGAGCAGTTCTTC
CDR3: CAISESGVSSGGYNEQFF
V: TRBV10-3
size: once
J: TRBJ2-1
D: TRBD2